This T cell receptor beta chain was sequenced in a study of T-cell memory formation after mild COVID-19. Study-level information: The two donors had largely donor-specific TCR clusters. Study results and limitations: Second-wave clones that peaked on day 37 lacked confirmed SARS-CoV-2 specificity. Mainly in CM and EM were contracting CD4+ clones; CD8+ were in EMRA.

This CDR3 has 14 residues. From germline, CDR1 is SGHTA and CDR2 FQGNSA. V dropped 1 base and J dropped 2 bases, with 7 bases sitting between them. 5'RACE, which relied on constant-segment primers, yielded TCR alpha and TCR beta cDNA libraries carrying sample barcodes and UMIs. TCRdb re-analysed the 5' RACE reads in MiXCR, keeping a single row per CDR3 protein. The sample lists hundreds of thousands of distinct CDR3 sequences, approximately 25% occurring once. On this clonotype itself: Antigen specificity is unknown.

This rearrangement joins TRBV7-2 to TRBJ2-3; D might be TRBD1 (5 bases). Sequencing was done on a sample of PBMCs or a T cell subset sorted from them (not recorded which). This TCR was recovered from an adult woman who had mild COVID-19 (a few samples of this study predate the infection). Cell type and time point are not known. This chain's CDR3 is CASSLGGYTDTQYF. In DNA form, the CDR3 reads TGTGCCAGCAGCTTAGGGGGCTACACAGATACGCAGTATTTT.